This T cell receptor (beta chain) was profiled in a study of PD-L1 blockade in urothelial cancer. Study-wide background: Each patient had 0 to 3 earlier chemotherapy regimens.

Sequencing used immunoSEQ multiplex PCR; TCRdb keeps in-frame clones, though not all of them. In the table there are about 45,000 clones, approximately 82% of which are singletons. The time point was: peripheral blood 6 weeks after treatment start. Between the trimmed V and J ends, which lost 0 bases and 4 bases, there was a span of 10 bases. Germline-derived CDR1 and CDR2 are SGDLS and YYNGEE. This CDR3 comprises 14 residues. This receptor was identified in a man aged 55-75 years with urothelial cancer. Sequencing used PBMCs, obtained around atezolizumab (anti-PD-L1) treatment. The chain carries TRBV9 and TRBJ2-5; D may be TRBD2 (6 bases). CDR3 nucleotides: TGTGCCAGCAGCGTAGAGTTAGCGGCAGAGACCCAGTACTTC. This gives the protein CASSVELAAETQYF.